The sequence of this T cell receptor beta chain was determined in a study of neoadjuvant anti-PD-1 for oral cavity cancer. CDR1 is MGHRA, CDR2 YSYEKL, per germline. V gave up 6 bases and J gave up 1 base; unmatched junction bases: 3. This CDR3 contains 14 residues. Sequencing used immunoSEQ multiplex PCR; TCRdb keeps in-frame clones, though not all of them. The sample yields roughly 14,000 clones, 65% to 75% seen once. Sequencing was performed on PBMCs, taken before nivolumab (anti-PD-1) treatment. This chain links TRBV4-1 with TRBJ2-3; 8 bases are a match to TRBD1. This TCR was sampled from a person between 40 and 79 years old with oral cavity squamous cell carcinoma. CDR3 residues: CASRQTGGTDTQYF. DNA of the CDR3: TGCGCCAGCAGGCAGACAGGGGGCACAGATACGCAGTATTTT.